This TCR beta chain originates from a study of identical twins. Regarding the study as a whole: Without tracking the same donors, conclusions rested on cross-sectional statistical analysis.

This clonotype came up a few times. What it binds is unknown. From the 5' RACE reads, TCRdb called clonotypes with MiXCR, one entry per CDR3 protein. The sample has some 710,000 distinct CDR3 sequences, 5.5% to 6.5% seen once; the top ten hold roughly 2%. This TCR came from a young man in good health. Sequencing input: naive T cells sorted from blood.

The CDR3 bases are TGTGCCAGCAGCCGGGACAGGACCGCCAAAAACATTCAGTACTTC. Amino acids: CASSRDRTAKNIQYF. The rearrangement uses TRBV4-2 and TRBJ2-4, with TRBD1 identical over 8 bases. The V gene end was trimmed by 4 bases and the J gene end by 1 base; junction bases not matched to a gene: 3. The CDR3 runs to 15 residues. Germline V gene sequence: CDR1 LGHNA, CDR2 YNFKEQ.